There are many counts of the clone carrying this T cell receptor beta chain. Using its own MiXCR run on the 5' RACE reads, TCRdb lists one record per CDR3 protein. The sample has around 52,000 distinct CDR3 sequences, over 5.5% seen once; the top ten hold approximately 1.5%. The entry originates in a study of neurological immune-mediated disorders. Study details: Relapsing-remitting disease was seen in 31 of the 34 multiple sclerosis patients, and secondary progressive disease was seen in 3.

V lost 6 bases, J lost 2 bases, and 15 bases lay in between. The CDR3 length is 14 residues. Germline CDR1 reads DFQATT; CDR2 reads SNEGSKA (reference sequence). Specimen: CD4+ T cells from blood. The receptor was isolated from a woman under 30 with multiple sclerosis. This chain joins TRBV20-1 and TRBJ2-3, with D possibly being TRBD2 (6 bases). CDR3 region: CSAERVEFTDTQYF. CDR3 bases: TGCAGTGCCGAGCGGGTCGAATTCACAGATACGCAGTATTTT.